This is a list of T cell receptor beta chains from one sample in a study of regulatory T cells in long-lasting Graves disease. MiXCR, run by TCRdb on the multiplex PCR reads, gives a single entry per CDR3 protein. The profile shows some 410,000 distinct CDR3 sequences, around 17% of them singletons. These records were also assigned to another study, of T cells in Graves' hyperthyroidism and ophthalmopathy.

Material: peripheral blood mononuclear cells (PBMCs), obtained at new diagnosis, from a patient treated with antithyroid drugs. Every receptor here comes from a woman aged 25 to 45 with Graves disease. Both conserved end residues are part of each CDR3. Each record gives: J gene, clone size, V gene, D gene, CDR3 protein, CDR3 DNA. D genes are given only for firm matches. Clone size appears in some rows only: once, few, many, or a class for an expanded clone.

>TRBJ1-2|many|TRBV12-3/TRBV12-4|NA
CASSLGLTEGYGYTF
TGTGCCAGCAGCCTCGGCCTGACGGAGGGCTATGGCTACACCTTC
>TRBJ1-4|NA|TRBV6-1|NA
CAPPRLANEKLFF
TGTGCTCCGCCCAGGCTAGCTAATGAAAAACTGTTTTTT
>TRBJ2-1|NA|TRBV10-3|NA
CAIKGGAANEQFF
TGTGCCATCAAAGGGGGGGCAGCTAATGAGCAGTTCTTC
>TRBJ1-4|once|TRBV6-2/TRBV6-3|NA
CASSRTVFGNDEKLFF
TGTGCCAGCAGTAGGACAGTATTTGGGAATGATGAAAAACTGTTTTTT
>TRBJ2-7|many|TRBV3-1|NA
CASSRLAGYEQYF
TGTGCCAGCAGCAGGCTCGCCGGCTACGAGCAGTACTTC
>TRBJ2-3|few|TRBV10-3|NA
CAITQGSGPTDTQYF
TGTGCCATCACCCAAGGTAGTGGTCCAACAGATACGCAGTATTTT
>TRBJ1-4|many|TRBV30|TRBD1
CAWSIRDRGYEKLFF
TGTGCCTGGAGTATAAGGGACAGGGGATATGAAAAACTGTTTTTT
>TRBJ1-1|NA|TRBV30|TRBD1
CAFSTGALNTEAFF
TGTGCCTTCTCGACAGGGGCACTGAACACTGAAGCTTTCTTT
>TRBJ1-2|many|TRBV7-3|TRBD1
CASSLEGQGRHGYTF
TGTGCCAGCAGCTTAGAGGGACAGGGTCGCCATGGCTACACCTTC
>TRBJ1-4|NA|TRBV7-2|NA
CASSFPRGAASNEKLFF
TGTGCCAGCAGCTTTCCGAGGGGGGCGGCGTCCAATGAAAAACTGTTTTTT
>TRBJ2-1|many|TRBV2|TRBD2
CASSNGGTSGDNEQFF
TGTGCCAGCTCCAACGGGGGGACTAGCGGGGACAATGAGCAGTTCTTC
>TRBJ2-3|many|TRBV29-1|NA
CSVEDGGGTQYF
TGCAGCGTTGAAGATGGTGGGGGTACGCAGTATTTT
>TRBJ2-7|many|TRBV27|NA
CASSLVGSDEQYF
TGTGCCAGCAGTTTAGTAGGGTCCGACGAGCAGTACTTC
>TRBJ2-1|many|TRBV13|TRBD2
CASSFFSGRDNEQFF
TGTGCCAGCAGCTTTTTTAGCGGGCGAGACAATGAGCAGTTCTTC
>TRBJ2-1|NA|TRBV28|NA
CASSPGHQNEQFF
TGTGCCAGCAGTCCGGGACACCAGAATGAGCAGTTCTTC
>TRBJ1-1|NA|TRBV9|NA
CASSVEGGSTEAFF
TGTGCCAGCAGCGTTGAGGGGGGGAGCACTGAAGCTTTCTTT
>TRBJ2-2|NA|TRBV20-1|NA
CSARDFFGTNTGELFF
TGCAGTGCTAGAGATTTCTTCGGAACAAACACCGGGGAGCTGTTTTTT
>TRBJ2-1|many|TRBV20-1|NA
CSARPAGSSYNEQFF
TGCAGTGCTAGACCGGCGGGGAGCTCCTACAATGAGCAGTTCTTC
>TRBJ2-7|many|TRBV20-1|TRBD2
CSARFTGGSGYEQYF
TGCAGTGCTAGGTTCACGGGCGGGAGCGGCTACGAGCAGTACTTC
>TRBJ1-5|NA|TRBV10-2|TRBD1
CASRVDRGGQPQHF
TGCGCCAGCAGAGTCGACAGGGGAGGTCAGCCCCAGCATTTT
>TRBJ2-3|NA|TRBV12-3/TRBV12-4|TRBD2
CASRGGGSQYF
TGTGCCAGCAGGGGGGGGGGTTCGCAGTATTTT
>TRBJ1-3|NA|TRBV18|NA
CASQGNPGNTIYF
TGTGCCAGCCAGGGAAACCCTGGAAACACCATATATTTT
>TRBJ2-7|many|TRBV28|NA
CASIDRKTYEQYF
TGTGCCAGCATCGATAGAAAAACCTACGAGCAGTACTTC
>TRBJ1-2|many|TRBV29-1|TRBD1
CSVGQGADYGYTF
TGCAGCGTTGGGCAGGGGGCGGACTATGGCTACACCTTC
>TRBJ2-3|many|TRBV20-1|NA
CSAKLGQSTDTQYF
TGCAGTGCAAAGCTAGGACAAAGCACAGATACGCAGTATTTT
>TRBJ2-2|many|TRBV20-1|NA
CSAIGGRSNTGELFF
TGCAGTGCTATAGGGGGAAGATCGAACACCGGGGAGCTGTTTTTT
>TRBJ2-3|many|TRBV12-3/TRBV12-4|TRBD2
CASSPSGIFTDTQYF
TGTGCCAGCAGTCCTAGCGGGATTTTCACAGATACGCAGTATTTT
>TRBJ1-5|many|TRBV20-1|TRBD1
CSARLTGAVGNQPQHF
TGCAGTGCTAGACTAACAGGGGCGGTCGGCAATCAGCCCCAGCATTTT
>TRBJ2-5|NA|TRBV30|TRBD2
CAWSVYSGRAEETQYF
TGTGCCTGGAGTGTTTATAGCGGGAGGGCCGAAGAGACCCAGTACTTC
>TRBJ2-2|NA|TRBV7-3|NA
CASSKRFGELFF
TGTGCCAGCAGTAAGAGGTTCGGGGAGCTGTTTTTT
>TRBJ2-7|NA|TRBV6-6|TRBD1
CASSYSGQGIYEQYF
TGTGCCAGCAGTTACTCGGGACAGGGGATCTACGAGCAGTACTTC
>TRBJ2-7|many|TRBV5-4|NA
CASSLLPTSEQYF
TGTGCCAGCAGCCTCCTACCTACGAGCGAGCAGTACTTC
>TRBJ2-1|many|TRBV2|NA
CASSEALRGSTYNEQFF
TGTGCCAGCAGTGAAGCGCTTCGGGGGTCCACTTACAATGAGCAGTTCTTC
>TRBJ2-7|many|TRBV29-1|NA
CSVTRRTDEQYF
TGCAGCGTTACCCGACGGACGGACGAGCAGTACTTC
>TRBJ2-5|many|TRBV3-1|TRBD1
CASATGWDQETQYF
TGTGCCAGCGCGACAGGGTGGGATCAAGAGACCCAGTACTTC
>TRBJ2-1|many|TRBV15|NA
CASAGYLDNSYNEQFF
TGTGCCAGTGCGGGGTACCTAGACAATTCCTACAATGAGCAGTTCTTC
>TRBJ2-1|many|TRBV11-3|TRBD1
CASRPALGQDGADSENEQFF
TGTGCCAGCAGACCTGCACTGGGACAGGACGGCGCCGATTCCGAGAATGAGCAGTTCTTC